Below are 3 T cell receptor beta chains sequenced from a single sample in a study of post-analysis software for immune sequencing data. Overall study findings and caveats: Comparison of patients with controls showed five TRBV segments more frequent in patients, TRBV5-6, TRBV5-1 and TRBV20-1 among them.

The TCR beta cDNA libraries contained unique molecular identifiers. Via MiXCR, TCRdb re-called the PCR reads, giving one row per CDR3 protein. The sample consists of hundreds of thousands of distinct CDR3 sequences, roughly 50% of them appearing once. These receptors have no identified antigens. The sequencing input was blood. Receptor source: a girl aged 10-17 years with multiple sclerosis.

The chain employs TRBV9 and TRBJ1-2, with D tentatively TRBD1 (6 bases). V lost 0 bases and J 4 bases, leaving 10 bases between the germline ends. CDR1 is SGDLS and CDR2 is YYNGEE in the germline V gene. This CDR3 is built from 14 residues. The CDR3 DNA follows: TGTGCCAGCAGCGTAGGCAGGGGTGGCTATGGCTACACCTTC. Its translation is CASSVGRGGYGYTF.

This clonotype turned up a few times. The chain carries TRBV3-1 and TRBJ2-7; D tentatively reads TRBD1 or TRBD2 (5 bases each). The V end was cut by 5 bases, the J end by 2 bases, with 19 bases between. The germline gives CDR1 LGHDT, CDR2 YNNKEL (reference sequence). CDR3 size: 16 residues. CDR3 protein: CASSNTRDAIAYEQYF. CDR3 DNA sequence: TGTGCCAGCAGCAATACCCGGGACGCTATTGCCTACGAGCAGTACTTC.

V and J are TRBV10-3 and TRBJ2-3, with a tentative D call TRBD1 (5 bases). The V end was cut by 10 bases, the J end by 0 bases, with 14 bases between. The CDR3 contains 14 residues. Germline assignment: CDR1 ENHRY and CDR2 SYGVKD. For the CDR3, the DNA is TGTGCCACACAGGATTCTCTTAGCACAGATACGCAGTATTTT. It specifies CATQDSLSTDTQYF.